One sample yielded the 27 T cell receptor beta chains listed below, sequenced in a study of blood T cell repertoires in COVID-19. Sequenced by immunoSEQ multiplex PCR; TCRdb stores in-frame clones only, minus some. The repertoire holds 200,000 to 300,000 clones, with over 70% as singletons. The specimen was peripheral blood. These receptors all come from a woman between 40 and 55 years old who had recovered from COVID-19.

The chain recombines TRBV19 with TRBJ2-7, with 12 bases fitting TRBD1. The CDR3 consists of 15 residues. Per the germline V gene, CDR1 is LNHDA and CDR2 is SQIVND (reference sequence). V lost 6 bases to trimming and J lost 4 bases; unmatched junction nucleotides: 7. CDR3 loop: CASSLGQGAGYEQYF. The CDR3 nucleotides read TGTGCCAGTAGCCTGGGACAGGGGGCGGGATACGAGCAGTACTTC.

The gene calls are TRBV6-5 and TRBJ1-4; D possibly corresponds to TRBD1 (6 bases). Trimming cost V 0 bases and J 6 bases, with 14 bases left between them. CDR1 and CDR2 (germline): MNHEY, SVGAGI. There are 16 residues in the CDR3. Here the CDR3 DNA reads TGTGCCAGCAGTTACTCGAAGGGGGGGGCGCATGAAAAACTGTTTTTT. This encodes CASSYSKGGAHEKLFF.

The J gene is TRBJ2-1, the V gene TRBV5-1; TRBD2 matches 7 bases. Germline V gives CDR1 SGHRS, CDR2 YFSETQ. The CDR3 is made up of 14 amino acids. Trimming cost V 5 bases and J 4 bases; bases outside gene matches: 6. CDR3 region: CASRASGRYNEQFF. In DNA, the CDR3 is TGCGCCAGCAGGGCTAGCGGCAGGTACAATGAGCAGTTCTTC.

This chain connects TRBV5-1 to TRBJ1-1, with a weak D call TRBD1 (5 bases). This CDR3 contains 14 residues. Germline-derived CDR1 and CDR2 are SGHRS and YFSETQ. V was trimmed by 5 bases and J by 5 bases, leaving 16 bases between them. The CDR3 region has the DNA TGCGCCAGCAGTAGCGGGGCGGCGGGAACTGAAGCTTTCTTT. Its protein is CASSSGAAGTEAFF. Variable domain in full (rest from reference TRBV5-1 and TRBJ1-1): KAGVTQTPRYLIKTRGQQVTLSCSPISGHRSVSWYQQTPGQGLQFLFEYFSETQRNKGNFPGRFSGRQFSNSRSEMNVSTLELGDSALYLCASSSGAAGTEAFFGQGTRLTVV.

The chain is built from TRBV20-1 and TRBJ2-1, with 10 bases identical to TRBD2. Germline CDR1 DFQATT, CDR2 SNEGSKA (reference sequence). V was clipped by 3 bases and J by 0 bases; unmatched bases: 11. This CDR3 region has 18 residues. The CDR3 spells CSASGLAGAKTSYNEQFF. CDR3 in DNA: TGCAGTGCTAGTGGGCTAGCGGGGGCCAAGACCTCCTACAATGAGCAGTTCTTC.

The CDR3 region has the DNA TGTGCCAGCAGCCCAAACAATAACCGCAATCAGCCCCAGCATTTT. Residues: CASSPNNNRNQPQHF. V is TRBV11-2 and J is TRBJ1-5; D gene uncertain. The CDR3 is 15 amino acids. The germline CDR1 and CDR2 sequences are SGHAT and FQNNGV. The V end was cut by 5 bases, the J end by 2 bases, with 13 bases between. Complete variable domain (other parts from reference TRBV11-2 and TRBJ1-5): EAGVAQSPRYKIIEKRQSVAFWCNPISGHATLYWYQQILGQGPKLLIQFQNNGVVDDSQLPKDRFSAERLKGVDSTLKIQPAKLEDSAVYLCASSPNNNRNQPQHFGDGTRLSIL.

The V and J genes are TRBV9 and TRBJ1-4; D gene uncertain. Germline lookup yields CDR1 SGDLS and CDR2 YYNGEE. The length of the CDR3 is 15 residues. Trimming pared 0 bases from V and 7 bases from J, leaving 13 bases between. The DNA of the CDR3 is TGTGCCAGCAGCGTAGCTTTCGGGGATGGTGAAAAACTGTTTTTT. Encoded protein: CASSVAFGDGEKLFF.

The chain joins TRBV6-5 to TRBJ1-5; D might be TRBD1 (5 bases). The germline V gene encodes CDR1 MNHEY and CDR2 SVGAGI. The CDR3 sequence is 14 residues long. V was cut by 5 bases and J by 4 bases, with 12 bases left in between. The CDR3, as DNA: TGTGCCAGCAGTCTTAGGGGATATAATCAGCCCCAGCATTTT. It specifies CASSLRGYNQPQHF.

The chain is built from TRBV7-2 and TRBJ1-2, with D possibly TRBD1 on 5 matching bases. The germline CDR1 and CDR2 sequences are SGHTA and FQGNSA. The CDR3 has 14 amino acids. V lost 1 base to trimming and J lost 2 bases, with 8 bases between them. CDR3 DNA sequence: TGTGCCAGCAGCTTAGGAGCAGGGAACTATGGCTACACCTTC. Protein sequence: CASSLGAGNYGYTF.

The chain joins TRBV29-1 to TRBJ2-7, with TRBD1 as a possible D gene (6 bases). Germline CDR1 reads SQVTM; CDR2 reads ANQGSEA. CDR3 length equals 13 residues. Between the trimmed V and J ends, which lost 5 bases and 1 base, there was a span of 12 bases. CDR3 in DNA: TGCAGCGTTATGACAGGTCCTTCCTACGAGCAGTACTTC. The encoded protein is CSVMTGPSYEQYF.

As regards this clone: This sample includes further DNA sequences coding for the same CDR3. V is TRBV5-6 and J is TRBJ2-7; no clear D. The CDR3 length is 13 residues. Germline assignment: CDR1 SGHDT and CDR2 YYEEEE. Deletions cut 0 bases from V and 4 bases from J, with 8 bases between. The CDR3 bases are TGTGCCAGCAGCTTGGGAAATAGTTACGAGCAGTACTTC. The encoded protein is CASSLGNSYEQYF.

The CDR3 nucleotides are TGTGCCACCAGTGAATCGACAGTCGATCATGAGCAGTTCTTC. It is translated as CATSESTVDHEQFF. The chain recombines TRBV24-1 with TRBJ2-1, with a tentative D call TRBD1 (5 bases). Trimming cost V 4 bases and J 8 bases, with 14 bases left between them. There are 14 residues in the CDR3. From germline, CDR1 is KGHDR and CDR2 SFDVKD.

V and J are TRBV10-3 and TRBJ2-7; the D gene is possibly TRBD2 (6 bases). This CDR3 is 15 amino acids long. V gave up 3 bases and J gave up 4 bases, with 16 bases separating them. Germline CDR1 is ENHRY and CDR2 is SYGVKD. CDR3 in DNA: TGTGCCATCAGTGATACTCTGGCGGGACGATACGAGCAGTACTTC. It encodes CAISDTLAGRYEQYF.

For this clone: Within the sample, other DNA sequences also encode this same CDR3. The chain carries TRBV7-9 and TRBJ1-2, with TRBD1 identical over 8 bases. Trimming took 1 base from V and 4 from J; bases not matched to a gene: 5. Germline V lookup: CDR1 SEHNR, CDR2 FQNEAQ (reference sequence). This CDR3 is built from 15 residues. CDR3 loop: CASSLGGTGAYGYTF. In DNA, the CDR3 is TGTGCCAGCAGCTTAGGTGGGACAGGAGCCTATGGCTACACCTTC.

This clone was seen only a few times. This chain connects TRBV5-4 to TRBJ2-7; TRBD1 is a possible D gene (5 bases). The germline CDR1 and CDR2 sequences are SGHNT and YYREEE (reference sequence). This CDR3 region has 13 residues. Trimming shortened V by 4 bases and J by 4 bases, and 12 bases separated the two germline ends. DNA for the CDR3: TGTGCCAGCAGCCTACAGACAGATTACGAGCAGTACTTC. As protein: CASSLQTDYEQYF. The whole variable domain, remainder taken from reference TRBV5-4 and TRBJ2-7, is ETGVTQSPTHLIKTRGQQVTLRCSSQSGHNTVSWYQQALGQGPQFIFQYYREEENGRGNFPPRFSGLQFPNYSSELNVNALELDDSALYLCASSLQTDYEQYFGPGTRLTVT.

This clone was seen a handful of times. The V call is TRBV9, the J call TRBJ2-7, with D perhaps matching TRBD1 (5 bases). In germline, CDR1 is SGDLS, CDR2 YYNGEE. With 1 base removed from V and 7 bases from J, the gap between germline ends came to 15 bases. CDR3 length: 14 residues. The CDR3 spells CASSVRSQGGEQYF. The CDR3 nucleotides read TGTGCCAGCAGCGTACGGTCCCAGGGTGGGGAGCAGTACTTC.

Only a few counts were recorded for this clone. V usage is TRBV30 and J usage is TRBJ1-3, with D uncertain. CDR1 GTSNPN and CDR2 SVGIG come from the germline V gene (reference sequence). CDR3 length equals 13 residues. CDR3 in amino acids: CAGQAFSGNTIYF. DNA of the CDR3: TGTGCTGGGCAGGCCTTCTCTGGAAACACCATATATTTT.

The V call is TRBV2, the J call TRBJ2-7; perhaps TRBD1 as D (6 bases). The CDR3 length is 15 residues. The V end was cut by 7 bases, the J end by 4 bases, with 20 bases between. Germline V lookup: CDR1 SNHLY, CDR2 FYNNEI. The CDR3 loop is CASTEGQGRIYEQYF. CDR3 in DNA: TGTGCCAGCACCGAGGGCCAGGGGCGGATATACGAGCAGTACTTC.

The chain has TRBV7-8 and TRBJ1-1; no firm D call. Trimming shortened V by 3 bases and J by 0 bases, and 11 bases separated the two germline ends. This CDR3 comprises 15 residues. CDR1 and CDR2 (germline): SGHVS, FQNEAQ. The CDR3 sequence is CASSLQQLLNTEAFF. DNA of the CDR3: TGTGCCAGCAGCTTGCAACAGCTTTTGAACACTGAAGCTTTCTTT.

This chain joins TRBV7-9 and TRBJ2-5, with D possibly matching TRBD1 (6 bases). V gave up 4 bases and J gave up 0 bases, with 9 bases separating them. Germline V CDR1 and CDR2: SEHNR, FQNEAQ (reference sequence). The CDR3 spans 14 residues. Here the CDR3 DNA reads TGTGCCAGCAGCTCCGGACAGTACCAAGAGACCCAGTACTTC. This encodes CASSSGQYQETQYF.

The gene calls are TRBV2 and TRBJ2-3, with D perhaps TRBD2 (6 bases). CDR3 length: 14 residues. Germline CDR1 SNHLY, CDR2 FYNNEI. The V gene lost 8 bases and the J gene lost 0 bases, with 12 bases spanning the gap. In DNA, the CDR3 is TGTGCCAGCCTTTGGGGGACTAGCACAGATACGCAGTATTTT. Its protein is CASLWGTSTDTQYF.

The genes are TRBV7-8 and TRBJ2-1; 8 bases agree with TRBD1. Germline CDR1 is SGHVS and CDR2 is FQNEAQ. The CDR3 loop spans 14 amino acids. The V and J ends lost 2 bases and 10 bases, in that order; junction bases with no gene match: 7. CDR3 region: CASSLSTGGREQFF. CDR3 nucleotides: TGTGCCAGCAGCTTAAGTACAGGGGGGCGAGAGCAGTTCTTC.

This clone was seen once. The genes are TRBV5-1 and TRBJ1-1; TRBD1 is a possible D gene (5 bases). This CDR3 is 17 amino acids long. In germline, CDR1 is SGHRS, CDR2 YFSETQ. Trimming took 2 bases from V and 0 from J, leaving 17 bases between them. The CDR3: CASSLSYPTAMNTEAFF. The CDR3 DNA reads TGCGCCAGCAGCTTATCTTACCCGACAGCCATGAACACTGAAGCTTTCTTT.

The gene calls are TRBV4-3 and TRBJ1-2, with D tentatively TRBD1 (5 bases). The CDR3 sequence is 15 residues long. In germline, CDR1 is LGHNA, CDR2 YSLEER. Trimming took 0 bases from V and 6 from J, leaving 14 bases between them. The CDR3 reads CASSQDRGTPHGYTF. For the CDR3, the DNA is TGCGCCAGCAGCCAAGATCGGGGGACTCCTCATGGCTACACCTTC.

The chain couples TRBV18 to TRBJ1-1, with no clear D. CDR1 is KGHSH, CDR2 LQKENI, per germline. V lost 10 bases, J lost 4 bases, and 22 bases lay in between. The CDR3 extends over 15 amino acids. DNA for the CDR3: TGTGCCACTACTTTCGCTGCGGGGTCAGGCACTGAAGCTTTCTTT. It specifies CATTFAAGSGTEAFF.

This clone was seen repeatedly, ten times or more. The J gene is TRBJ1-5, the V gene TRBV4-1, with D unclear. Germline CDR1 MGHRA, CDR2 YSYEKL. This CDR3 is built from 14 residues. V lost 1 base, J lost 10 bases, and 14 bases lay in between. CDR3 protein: CASSQGWGDYPQHF. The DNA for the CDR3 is TGCGCCAGCAGCCAAGGGTGGGGAGATTATCCCCAGCATTTT.

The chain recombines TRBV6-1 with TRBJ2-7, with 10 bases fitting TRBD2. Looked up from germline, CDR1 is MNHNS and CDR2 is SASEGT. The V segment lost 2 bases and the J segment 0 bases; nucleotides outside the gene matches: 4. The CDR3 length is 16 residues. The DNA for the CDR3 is TGTGCCAGCAGTGAATGGCTAGCGGGGGCCTCCTACGAGCAGTACTTC. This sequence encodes CASSEWLAGASYEQYF.